A selection of T cell receptor beta chains follows, all from one sample in a study of radiation and T cells in renal cell carcinoma. Generated by immunoSEQ multiplex PCR, the TCRdb table keeps only in-frame clones and is missing some. Among over 55,000 clones listed, around three quarters were seen once. The sequencing used blood, collected from a patient whose treatment included radiotherapy and nephrectomy. Receptors originate from a man in his 60s with renal cell carcinoma. Both conserved end residues are part of each CDR3. A D gene is named only where the DNA matches it firmly. For some rows the clone size is stated as once, few or many, or as a class when expanded; others skip it.

abundance	v_gene	j_gene	d_gene	CDR3nt	CDR3aa
NA	TRBV19	TRBJ2-3	NA	TGTGCCAGTAGCTTTGGTGTGAACACAGATACGCAGTATTTT	CASSFGVNTDTQYF
NA	TRBV11-2	TRBJ2-7	TRBD1	TGTGCCAGCGTTCCCGGGACAGATACCTACGAGCAGTACTTC	CASVPGTDTYEQYF
NA	TRBV6-4	TRBJ2-1	TRBD1	TGTGCCAGCAGTGAGCTCCAGGGGGCTGGCAATGAGCAGTTCTTC	CASSELQGAGNEQFF
few	TRBV6-5	TRBJ2-7	NA	TGTGCCAGCCGTGGCCGGGACGGAGGTTACGAGCAGTACTTC	CASRGRDGGYEQYF
NA	TRBV29-1	TRBJ1-3	TRBD1	TGCAGCGTTGAAGATTACAGGGGCATCTCTGGAAACACCATATATTTT	CSVEDYRGISGNTIYF
few	TRBV4-3	TRBJ1-1	NA	TGCGCCAGCAGCCAGCAACAGGGGAACACTGAAGCTTTCTTT	CASSQQQGNTEAFF
NA	TRBV9	TRBJ2-1	NA	TGTGCCAGCAGCTGGTCCCTAGGGGGGGCTCGCTACAATGAGCAGTTCTTC	CASSWSLGGARYNEQFF
few	TRBV30	TRBJ1-1	NA	TGTGCCTGTTACGGAGGGGCCACAGGGTTACAAGCTGAAGCTTTCTTT	CACYGGATGLQAEAFF
NA	TRBV5-1	TRBJ1-3	TRBD1	TGCGCCAGCAGCAGGACAGGGGGGTTTTCCGGAAACACCATATATTTT	CASSRTGGFSGNTIYF
NA	TRBV7-8	TRBJ1-2	NA	TGTGCCAGCAGCTTAGTTGCAGAGGGGAGCTATGGCTACACCTTC	CASSLVAEGSYGYTF
NA	TRBV30	TRBJ2-3	TRBD2	TGTGCCTGTACTAGCGTGAACACAGATACGCAGTATTTT	CACTSVNTDTQYF
NA	TRBV4-2	TRBJ1-6	NA	TGTGCCAGCAGCCTAACCCGGGACACCCAGCGGTCACCCCTCCACTTT	CASSLTRDTQRSPLHF
once	TRBV12-5	TRBJ2-5	NA	TGTGCTAGTGGTCCGGAGCTACAAGAGACCCAGTACTTC	CASGPELQETQYF
NA	TRBV29-1	TRBJ1-2	NA	TGCAGCGTTGAAGAGACAGTCGGCTATGGCTACACCTTC	CSVEETVGYGYTF
NA	TRBV7-2	TRBJ1-1	NA	TGTGCCAGCAGCTTAGCGCTAGGAAACACTGAAGCTTTCTTT	CASSLALGNTEAFF
NA	TRBV10-2	TRBJ2-5	NA	TGCGCCAGCAGTCAGGAGCTAGAACAAGAGACCCAGTACTTC	CASSQELEQETQYF
NA	TRBV6-4	TRBJ1-1	NA	TGTGCCAGCAGTGAAAGGGGGAACACTGAAGCTTTCTTT	CASSERGNTEAFF
NA	TRBV7-9	TRBJ1-6	NA	TGTGCCAGCAGCCCTGAACAGGGATCGGGCTCCTATAATTCACCCCTCCACTTT	CASSPEQGSGSYNSPLHF
few	TRBV18	TRBJ2-1	NA	TGTGCCAGCTCACCACCTCCGGGGGCGTATGAGCAGTTCTTC	CASSPPPGAYEQFF
NA	TRBV5-5	TRBJ1-2	NA	TGTGCCAGCAGCTTTTCCGGGACCAAGAGGGGTGGCTACACCTTC	CASSFSGTKRGGYTF
NA	TRBV29-1	TRBJ2-2	NA	TGCAGCGTTGTCCCCAACACCGGGGAGCTGTTTTTT	CSVVPNTGELFF
NA	TRBV11-3	TRBJ1-1	NA	TGTGCCAGCAGCTTATCTCTCGGGATCCCTTTAGTGAACACTGAAGCTTTCTTT	CASSLSLGIPLVNTEAFF
few	TRBV9	TRBJ1-1	NA	TGTGCCAGCAGCGTAGTCGGTGGGAACACTGAAGCTTTCTTT	CASSVVGGNTEAFF
once	TRBV11-3	TRBJ2-2	NA	TGTGCCAGCAGCTTAGTCATCCCCGGGGAGCTGTTTTTT	CASSLVIPGELFF
NA	TRBV7-3	TRBJ1-1	NA	TGTGCCAGCAGCCTCGGACCTGAGTACGGAAACACTGAAGCTTTCTTT	CASSLGPEYGNTEAFF
NA	TRBV5-6	TRBJ2-7	NA	TGTGCCAGCAGCCTGGGGGACGGCTACGAGCAGTACTTC	CASSLGDGYEQYF
NA	TRBV7-9	TRBJ1-1	NA	TGTGCCAGCAGCTTAACGGGGGGCCGGGTGAGGAACACTGAAGCTTTCTTT	CASSLTGGRVRNTEAFF
NA	TRBV29-1	TRBJ1-1	NA	TGCAGCGTTCGTTCAGCGAACACTGAAGCTTTCTTT	CSVRSANTEAFF
NA	TRBV5-1	TRBJ2-4	NA	TGCGCCAGCAGCTTAGGGGGGTTTATGGACATTCAGTACTTC	CASSLGGFMDIQYF
NA	TRBV4-3	TRBJ2-6	NA	TGCGCCAGCAGCCAAGATTTAAGGGGCTCTGGGGCCAACGTCCTGACTTTC	CASSQDLRGSGANVLTF
NA	TRBV30	TRBJ2-3	TRBD2	TGTGCCTGGAGTGCCTTGGGACTAGCGGGCACAGATACGCAGTATTTT	CAWSALGLAGTDTQYF
NA	TRBV15	TRBJ1-4	TRBD1	TGTGCCACCAGCCCGGACAGGGGCGAAAAACTGTTTTTT	CATSPDRGEKLFF
NA	TRBV19	TRBJ1-5	TRBD1	TGTGCCAGTAGTTCAGGGGGCGGCAATCAGCCCCAGCATTTT	CASSSGGGNQPQHF
NA	TRBV18	TRBJ2-1	NA	TGTGCCAGCTCACCGGGTTGGGGAAATGAGCAGTTCTTC	CASSPGWGNEQFF
once	TRBV9	TRBJ2-5	NA	TGTGCCAGCAGCGCGCGAGGGGACGCCAGAACAGAGACCCAGTACTTC	CASSARGDARTETQYF
NA	TRBV5-5	TRBJ2-5	NA	TGTGCCAGCAGCAGAGGGGGTAGGGTCGAGGGAGAGACCCAGTACTTC	CASSRGGRVEGETQYF
NA	TRBV7-3	TRBJ1-3	NA	TGTGCCAGCAGCCACTCGGATACAGGGACTGGAAACACCATATATTTT	CASSHSDTGTGNTIYF
NA	TRBV4-3	TRBJ1-1	NA	TGCGCCAGCAGCCAAGATCTATTTTCGGGGTTCGACATGAACACTGAAGCTTTCTTT	CASSQDLFSGFDMNTEAFF
NA	TRBV7-8	TRBJ1-2	NA	TGTGCCAGCAGCTTAGCTGCAGGGGCCTGGGACTATGGCTACACCTTC	CASSLAAGAWDYGYTF
NA	TRBV7-8	TRBJ1-1	NA	TGTGCCAGCACCCCCCGACGGGCTATGAACACTGAAGCTTTCTTT	CASTPRRAMNTEAFF
NA	TRBV30	TRBJ2-1	TRBD2	TGTGCCTGGAGTGTACTAGCGGGGGGAATATCCTACAATGAGCAGTTCTTC	CAWSVLAGGISYNEQFF
NA	TRBV7-2	TRBJ1-6	NA	TGTGCCAGCAGCTTGAAGGGGTCGGGCTCACCCCTCCACTTT	CASSLKGSGSPLHF